This TCR beta chain is from a study of T cell responses to AZD1222 COVID-19 vaccine. As regards this clone: Its antigen is not known.

Study-level findings and limits: AZD1222 recipients seropositive at baseline numbered only 5 or 6.

Sequencing was performed with immunoSEQ multiplex PCR; in TCRdb, only in-frame clones are kept and a portion is missing. The table includes about 120,000 clones, around 90% detected once. Pooling of second doses given at about 4 or about 12 weeks was done. The receptor's source is an adult who received the AZD1222 COVID-19 vaccine. The source was peripheral blood, collected 28 days after the second AZD1222 dose.

CDR3: CASTRLDEQFF. Here the CDR3 DNA reads TGTGCCAGCACCCGACTGGATGAGCAGTTCTTC. The chain employs TRBV6-5 and TRBJ2-1; D uncertain. Trimming stripped 7 bases from V and 8 bases from J, with 9 bases between. This CDR3 spans 11 amino acids. Germline assignment: CDR1 MNHEY and CDR2 SVGAGI.